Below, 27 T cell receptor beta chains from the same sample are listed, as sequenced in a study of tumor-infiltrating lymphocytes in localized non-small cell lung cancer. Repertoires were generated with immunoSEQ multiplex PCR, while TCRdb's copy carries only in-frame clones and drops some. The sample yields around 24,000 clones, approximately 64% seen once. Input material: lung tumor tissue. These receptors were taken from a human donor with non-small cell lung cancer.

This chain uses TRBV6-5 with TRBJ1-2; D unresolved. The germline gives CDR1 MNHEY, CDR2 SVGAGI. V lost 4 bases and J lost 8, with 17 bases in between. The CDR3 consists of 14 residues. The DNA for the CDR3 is TGTGCCAGCAGTTCCATCGGCGCCGTGGGGGGCTACACCTTC. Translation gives CASSSIGAVGGYTF.

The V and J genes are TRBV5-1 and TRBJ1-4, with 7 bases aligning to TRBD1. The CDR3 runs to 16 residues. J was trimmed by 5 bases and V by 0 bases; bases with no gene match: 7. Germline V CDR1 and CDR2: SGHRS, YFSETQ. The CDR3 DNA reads TGCGCCAGCAGCTTGGGTCCCGGGACAGAAAATGAAAAACTGTTTTTT. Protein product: CASSLGPGTENEKLFF.

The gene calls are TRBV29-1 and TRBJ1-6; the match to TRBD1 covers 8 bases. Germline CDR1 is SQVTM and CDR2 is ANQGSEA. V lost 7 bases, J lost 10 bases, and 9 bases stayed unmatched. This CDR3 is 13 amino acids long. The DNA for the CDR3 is TGCAGCGCAAAGGACAGGGAATCATCACCCCTCCACTTT. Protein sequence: CSAKDRESSPLHF.

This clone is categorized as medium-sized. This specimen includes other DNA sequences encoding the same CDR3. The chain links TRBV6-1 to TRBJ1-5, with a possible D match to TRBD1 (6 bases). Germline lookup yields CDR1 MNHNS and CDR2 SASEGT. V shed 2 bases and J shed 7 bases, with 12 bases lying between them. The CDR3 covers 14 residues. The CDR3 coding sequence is TGTGCCAGCAGTGAACAGGGAGGGGGACAGCCCCAGCATTTT. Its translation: CASSEQGGGQPQHF.

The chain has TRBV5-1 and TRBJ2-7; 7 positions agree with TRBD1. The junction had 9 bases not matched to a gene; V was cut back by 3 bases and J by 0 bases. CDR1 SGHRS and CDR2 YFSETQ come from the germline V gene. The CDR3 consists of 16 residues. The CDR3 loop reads CASSSGTASISYEQYF. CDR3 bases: TGCGCCAGCAGCTCGGGGACAGCCTCTATCTCCTACGAGCAGTACTTC.

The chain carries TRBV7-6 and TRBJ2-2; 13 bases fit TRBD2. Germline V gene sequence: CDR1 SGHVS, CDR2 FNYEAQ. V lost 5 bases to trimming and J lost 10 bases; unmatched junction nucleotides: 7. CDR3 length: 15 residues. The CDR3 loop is CASSPTSGRAEELFF. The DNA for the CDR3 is TGTGCCAGCAGCCCCACTAGCGGGAGGGCCGAGGAGCTGTTTTTT.

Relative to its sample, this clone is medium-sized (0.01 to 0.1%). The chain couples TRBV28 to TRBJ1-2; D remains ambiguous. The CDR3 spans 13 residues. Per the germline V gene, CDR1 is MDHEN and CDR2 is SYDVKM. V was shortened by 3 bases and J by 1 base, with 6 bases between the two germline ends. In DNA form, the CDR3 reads TGTGCCAGCAGTTTGCACAGTAACTATGGCTACACCTTC. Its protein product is CASSLHSNYGYTF.

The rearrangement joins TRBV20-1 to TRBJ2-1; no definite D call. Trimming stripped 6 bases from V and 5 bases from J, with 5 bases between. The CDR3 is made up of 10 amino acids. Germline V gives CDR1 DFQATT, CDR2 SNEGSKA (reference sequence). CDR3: CSAPHNEQFF. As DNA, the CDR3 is TGCAGTGCGCCGCACAATGAGCAGTTCTTC.

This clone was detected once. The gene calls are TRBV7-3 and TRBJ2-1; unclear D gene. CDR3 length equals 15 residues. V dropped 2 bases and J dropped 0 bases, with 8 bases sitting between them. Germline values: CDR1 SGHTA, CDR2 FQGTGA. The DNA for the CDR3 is TGTGCCAGCAGCTTAGCGTCCAGCTCCTACAATGAGCAGTTCTTC. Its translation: CASSLASSSYNEQFF.

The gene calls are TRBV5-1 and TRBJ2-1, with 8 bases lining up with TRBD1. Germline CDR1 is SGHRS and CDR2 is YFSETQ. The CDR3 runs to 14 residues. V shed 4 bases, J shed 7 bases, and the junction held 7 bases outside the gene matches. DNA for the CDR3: TGCGCCAGCAGCGCGGGGACAGGCGGGAATGAGCAGTTCTTC. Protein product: CASSAGTGGNEQFF. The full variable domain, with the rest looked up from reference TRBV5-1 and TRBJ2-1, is KAGVTQTPRYLIKTRGQQVTLSCSPISGHRSVSWYQQTPGQGLQFLFEYFSETQRNKGNFPGRFSGRQFSNSRSEMNVSTLELGDSALYLCASSAGTGGNEQFFGPGTRLTVL.

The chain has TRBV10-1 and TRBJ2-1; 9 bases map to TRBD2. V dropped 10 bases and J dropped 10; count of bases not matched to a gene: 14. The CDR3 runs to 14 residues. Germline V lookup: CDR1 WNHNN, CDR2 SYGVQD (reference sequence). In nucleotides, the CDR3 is TGCGCCACCGGACCCGGGACTAGCTATAACGAGCAGTTCTTC. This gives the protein CATGPGTSYNEQFF.

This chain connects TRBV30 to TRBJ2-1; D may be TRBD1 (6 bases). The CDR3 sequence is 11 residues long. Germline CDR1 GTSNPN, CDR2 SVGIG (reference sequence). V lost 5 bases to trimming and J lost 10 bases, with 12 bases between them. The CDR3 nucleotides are TGTGCCTGGCAACAGGGACGGGAGCAGTTCTTC. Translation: CAWQQGREQFF.

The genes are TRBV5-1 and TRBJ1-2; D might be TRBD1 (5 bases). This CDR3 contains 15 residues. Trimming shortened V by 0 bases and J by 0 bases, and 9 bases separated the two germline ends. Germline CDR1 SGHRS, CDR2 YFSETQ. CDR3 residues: CASSLEGYSNYGYTF. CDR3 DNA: TGCGCCAGCAGCTTGGAGGGGTACTCTAACTATGGCTACACCTTC.

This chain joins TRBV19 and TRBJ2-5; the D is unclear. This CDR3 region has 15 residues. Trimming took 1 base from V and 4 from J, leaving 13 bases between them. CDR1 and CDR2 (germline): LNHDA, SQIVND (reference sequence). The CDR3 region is CASSIGATPGETQYF. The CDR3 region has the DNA TGTGCCAGTAGTATAGGCGCGACCCCGGGAGAGACCCAGTACTTC.

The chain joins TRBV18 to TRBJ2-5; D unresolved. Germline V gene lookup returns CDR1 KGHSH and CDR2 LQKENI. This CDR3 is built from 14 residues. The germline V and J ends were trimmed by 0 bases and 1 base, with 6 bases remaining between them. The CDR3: CASSPPAFQETQYF. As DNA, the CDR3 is TGTGCCAGCTCACCACCGGCCTTCCAAGAGACCCAGTACTTC.

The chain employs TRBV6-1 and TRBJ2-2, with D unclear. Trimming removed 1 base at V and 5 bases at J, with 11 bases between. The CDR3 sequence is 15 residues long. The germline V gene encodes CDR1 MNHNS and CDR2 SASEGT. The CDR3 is CASSEGLLGTGELFF. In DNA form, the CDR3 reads TGTGCCAGCAGTGAAGGCCTCCTAGGAACCGGGGAGCTGTTTTTT.

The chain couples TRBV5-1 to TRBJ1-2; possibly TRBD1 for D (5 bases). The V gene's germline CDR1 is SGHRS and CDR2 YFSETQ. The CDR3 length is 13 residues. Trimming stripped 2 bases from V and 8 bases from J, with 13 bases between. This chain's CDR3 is CASSFEGQIGYTF. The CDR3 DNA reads TGCGCCAGCAGCTTTGAGGGGCAGATCGGCTACACCTTC.

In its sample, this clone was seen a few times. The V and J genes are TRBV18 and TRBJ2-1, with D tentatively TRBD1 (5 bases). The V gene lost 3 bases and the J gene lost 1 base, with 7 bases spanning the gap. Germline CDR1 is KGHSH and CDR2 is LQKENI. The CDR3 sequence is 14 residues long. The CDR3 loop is CASSPDISYNEQFF. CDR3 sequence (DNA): TGTGCCAGCTCACCGGACATATCCTACAATGAGCAGTTCTTC.

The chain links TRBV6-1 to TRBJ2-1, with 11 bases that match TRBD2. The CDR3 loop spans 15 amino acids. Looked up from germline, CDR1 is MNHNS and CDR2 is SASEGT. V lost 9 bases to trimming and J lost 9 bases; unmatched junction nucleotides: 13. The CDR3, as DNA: TGTGCCAGTTCTATAGCGGGAGGGTTACCCAGTGAGCAGTTCTTC. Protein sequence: CASSIAGGLPSEQFF.

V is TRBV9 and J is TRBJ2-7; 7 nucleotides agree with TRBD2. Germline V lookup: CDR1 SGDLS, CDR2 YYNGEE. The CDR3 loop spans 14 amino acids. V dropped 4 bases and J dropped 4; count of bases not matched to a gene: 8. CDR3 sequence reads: CASSSRGGSYEQYF. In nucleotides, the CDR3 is TGTGCCAGCAGCTCTCGGGGCGGGAGTTACGAGCAGTACTTC.

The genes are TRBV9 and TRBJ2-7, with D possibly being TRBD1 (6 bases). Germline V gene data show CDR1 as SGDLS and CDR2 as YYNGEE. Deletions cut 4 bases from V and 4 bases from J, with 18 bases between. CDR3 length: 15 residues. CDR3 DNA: TGTGCCAGCAGCCCAGGGGCCCTCCATAGTTACGAGCAGTACTTC. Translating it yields CASSPGALHSYEQYF.

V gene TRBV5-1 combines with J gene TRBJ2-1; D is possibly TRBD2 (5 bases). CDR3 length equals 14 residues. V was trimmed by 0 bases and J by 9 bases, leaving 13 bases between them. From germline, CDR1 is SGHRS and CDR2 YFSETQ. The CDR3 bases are TGCGCCAGCAGCTTGGGGCCAAGACGGGGTGAGCAGTTCTTC. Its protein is CASSLGPRRGEQFF. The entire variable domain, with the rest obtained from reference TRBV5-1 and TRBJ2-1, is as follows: KAGVTQTPRYLIKTRGQQVTLSCSPISGHRSVSWYQQTPGQGLQFLFEYFSETQRNKGNFPGRFSGRQFSNSRSEMNVSTLELGDSALYLCASSLGPRRGEQFFGPGTRLTVL.

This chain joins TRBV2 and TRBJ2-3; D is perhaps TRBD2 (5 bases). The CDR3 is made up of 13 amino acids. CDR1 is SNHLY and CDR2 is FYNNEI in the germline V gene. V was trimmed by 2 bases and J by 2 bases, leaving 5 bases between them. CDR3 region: CASSELATDTQYF. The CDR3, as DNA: TGTGCCAGCAGTGAACTAGCCACAGATACGCAGTATTTT.

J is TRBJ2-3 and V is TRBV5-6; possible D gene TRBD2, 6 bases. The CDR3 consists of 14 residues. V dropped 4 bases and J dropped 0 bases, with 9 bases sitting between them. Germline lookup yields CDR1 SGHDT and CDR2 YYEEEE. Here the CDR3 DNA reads TGTGCCAGCAGCCCCAGCGGGAGCACAGATACGCAGTATTTT. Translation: CASSPSGSTDTQYF.

The CDR3 bases are TGTGCCAGCAGCCCATGGGTCATGGGTTACGAGCAGTACTTC. Translated, it gives CASSPWVMGYEQYF. The chain has TRBV9 and TRBJ2-5; the D is unclear. Near its end, the DNA agrees better with TRBJ2-7, so the J call may be wrong. Germline assignment: CDR1 SGDLS and CDR2 YYNGEE. The CDR3 has 14 residues.

The CDR3 sequence is CASSVGDGSYEQYF. As DNA, the CDR3 is TGTGCCAGCAGCGTGGGAGACGGCTCCTACGAGCAGTACTTC. The V and J genes are TRBV9 and TRBJ2-7; TRBD2 is a possible D gene (5 bases). Deletions cut 2 bases from V and 0 bases from J, with 9 bases between. CDR1 and CDR2 (germline): SGDLS, YYNGEE. The CDR3 sequence is 14 residues long.

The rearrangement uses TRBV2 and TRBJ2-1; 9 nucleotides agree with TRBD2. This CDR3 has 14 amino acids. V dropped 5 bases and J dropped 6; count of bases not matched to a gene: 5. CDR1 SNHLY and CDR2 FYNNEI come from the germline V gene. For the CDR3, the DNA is TGTGCCAGCAGTTATGGTAGCGGGAGCAATGAGCAGTTCTTC. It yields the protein CASSYGSGSNEQFF.